The 22 T cell receptor beta chains given below trace back to one sample, sequenced in a study of post-analysis software for immune sequencing data (dated by TCRdb to between 2014 and 2017). The paper's findings and limits, for the study overall: Significantly higher frequencies in patients than in controls were found for roughly five TRBV segments, including TRBV5-6, TRBV5-1 and TRBV20-1.

Antigens of these TCRs are unknown. The receptor library was made with PCR. Sequenced on an Illumina HiSeq 2500. To reduce PCR and sequencing biases, unique molecular identifiers were incorporated into the TCR beta cDNA libraries. TCRdb applied fastp at Q25 and MiXCR to the public reads, then kept only in-frame beta chains. Every entry covers one CDR3 protein and lists the most common genes and DNA from its rows. The sample table contains about 500,000 distinct CDR3 sequences; only one count was recorded for less than 45% of them. The ten largest clones represent about 12% of the sample. The sequenced sample consisted of blood. These TCRs come from a girl aged 10 to 17 with multiple sclerosis.

This clonotype was counted once. This chain connects TRBV28 to TRBJ1-2, with D maybe TRBD1 (5 bases). CDR1 and CDR2 (germline): MDHEN, SYDVKM. The CDR3 sequence is 13 residues long. Trimming removed 6 bases at V and 5 bases at J, with 13 bases between. The CDR3 DNA sequence: TGTGCCAGCAGACTTCATGGGGGATATGGCTACACCTTC. As protein: CASRLHGGYGYTF.

This chain links TRBV12-3 or TRBV12-4 with TRBJ2-1, with a weak D call TRBD2 (6 bases). Between the trimmed V and J ends, which lost 5 bases and 6 bases, there was a span of 17 bases. The CDR3 has 15 amino acids. Written as DNA, the CDR3 is TGTGCCAGCAGTAATCGGGAGCCCCAAGCCAATGAGCAGTTCTTC. Translated, it gives CASSNREPQANEQFF.

The chain combines TRBV4-1 with TRBJ1-2; TRBD1 aligns across 7 bases. CDR3 length: 14 amino acids. The J segment lost 8 bases and the V segment lost 5 bases, leaving 11 bases of the junction unmatched. Per the germline V gene, CDR1 is MGHRA and CDR2 is YSYEKL. CDR3 bases: TGCGCCAGCAGCAGAGTAATGACAGGGAGGGGCTACACCTTC. This gives the protein CASSRVMTGRGYTF.

This clonotype has only a few counts. The V call is TRBV29-1, the J call TRBJ2-7; 7 bases agree with TRBD1. The germline CDR1 and CDR2 sequences are SQVTM and ANQGSEA. V gave up 7 bases and J gave up 7 bases; unmatched junction bases: 10. The CDR3 runs 12 residues. The CDR3 protein is CSARQGPGEQYF. Written as DNA, the CDR3 is TGCAGCGCCCGACAGGGTCCGGGGGAGCAGTACTTC.

The J gene is TRBJ2-3, the V gene TRBV29-1; either TRBD1 or TRBD2 may fit D (5 bases each). Trimming took 5 bases from V and 2 from J, leaving 17 bases between them. Looked up from germline, CDR1 is SQVTM and CDR2 is ANQGSEA. The CDR3 loop spans 15 amino acids. The DNA for the CDR3 is TGCAGCGTTAAGCCTTACAGGAGGACCACAGATACGCAGTATTTT. Amino acids: CSVKPYRRTTDTQYF.

J is TRBJ2-4 and V is TRBV20-1; D is possibly TRBD1 or TRBD2 (5 bases each). With 5 bases removed from V and 1 base from J, the gap between germline ends came to 15 bases. The CDR3 sequence is 15 residues long. CDR1 is DFQATT, CDR2 SNEGSKA, per germline (reference sequence). CDR3 amino acids: CSAPRGAPAKNIQYF. CDR3 DNA sequence: TGCAGTGCTCCCCGGGGCGCGCCTGCCAAAAACATTCAGTACTTC.

This chain links TRBV12-3 or TRBV12-4 with TRBJ1-2; maybe TRBD1 (6 bases). This CDR3 is built from 13 residues. V was trimmed by 6 bases and J by 4 bases, leaving 12 bases between them. CDR3 bases: TGTGCCAGCAGCAGGGGCGATTTCTATGGCTACACCTTC. Amino acids: CASSRGDFYGYTF.

The rearrangement links TRBV9 to TRBJ1-1; 10 bases are a match to TRBD1. Germline-derived CDR1 and CDR2 are SGDLS and YYNGEE. After removal of 3 bases from V and 0 bases from J, the junction contained 8 bases not matched to a gene. CDR3 length equals 17 residues. The CDR3 DNA sequence: TGTGCCAGCAGCGCCCGCCGGGACAGGGGTATGAACACTGAAGCTTTCTTT. Encoded protein: CASSARRDRGMNTEAFF.

V and J are TRBV25-1 and TRBJ2-5; D is uncertain. Between the trimmed V and J ends, which lost 3 bases and 2 bases, there was a span of 10 bases. The CDR3 extends over 14 amino acids. Germline V CDR1 and CDR2: MGHDK, SYGVNS. The CDR3 region has the DNA TGTGCCAGCAGTGAGTCGACTCCACAAGAGACCCAGTACTTC. Translated: CASSESTPQETQYF.

The rearrangement joins TRBV9 to TRBJ2-5; D possibly corresponds to TRBD2 (6 bases). The length of the CDR3 is 14 residues. In germline, CDR1 is SGDLS, CDR2 YYNGEE. Between the trimmed V and J ends, which lost 0 bases and 5 bases, there was a span of 11 bases. CDR3 coding DNA: TGTGCCAGCAGCGTAGGCTTAGGAGGGGAGACCCAGTACTTC. Encoded protein: CASSVGLGGETQYF. The entire variable domain, with the rest obtained from reference TRBV9 and TRBJ2-5, is as follows: DSGVTQTPKHLITATGQRVTLRCSPRSGDLSVYWYQQSLDQGLQFLIQYYNGEERAKGNILERFSAQQFPDLHSELNLSSLELGDSALYFCASSVGLGGETQYFGPGTRLLVL.

The chain combines TRBV28 with TRBJ2-7, with no clear D. The CDR3 runs 14 residues. Germline V lookup: CDR1 MDHEN, CDR2 SYDVKM. With 3 bases removed from V and 1 base from J, the gap between germline ends came to 10 bases. The CDR3 reads CASSFFSASYEQYF. The CDR3 nucleotides are TGTGCCAGCAGTTTTTTTTCGGCATCCTACGAGCAGTACTTC.

This clonotype has more than one count but fewer than ten. The germline gene is not matched at one end of the junction; a read error may be the cause. This chain connects TRBV7-7 to TRBJ2-2; 8 bases align to TRBD1. This CDR3 contains 16 residues. Germline V lookup: CDR1 SSHAT, CDR2 FNYEAQ (reference sequence). In DNA, the CDR3 is TGTGCTAGCAGCTTGGACAGGGTCTCTCACACCGGGGAGCTGTTTTTT. Translating gives CASSLDRVSHTGELFF.

This chain links TRBV4-1 with TRBJ1-5, with TRBD1 as a possible D gene (5 bases). V gave up 0 bases and J gave up 6 bases, with 21 bases separating them. The germline V gene encodes CDR1 MGHRA and CDR2 YSYEKL. CDR3 length equals 18 residues. In nucleotides, the CDR3 is TGCGCCAGCAGCCAAGAAGAGGGTCAGCTGGGGGGAGGTCAGCCCCAGCATTTT. This codes for CASSQEEGQLGGGQPQHF.

The genes are TRBV15 and TRBJ1-4; D unclear. Between the trimmed V and J ends, which lost 6 bases and 8 bases, there was a span of 10 bases. Germline V gene lookup returns CDR1 LNHNV and CDR2 YYDKDF (reference sequence). The CDR3 is 12 residues long. Here the CDR3 DNA reads TGTGCCACCAGTCGACTGGGAGAAAAACTGTTTTTT. The encoded protein is CATSRLGEKLFF. The full variable domain, rest sourced from reference TRBV15 and TRBJ1-4, is DAMVIQNPRYQVTQFGKPVTLSCSQTLNHNVMYWYQQKSSQAPKLLFHYYDKDFNNEADTPDNFQSRRPNTSFCFLDIRSPGLGDTAMYLCATSRLGEKLFFGSGTQLSVL.

There are a few counts of this clonotype. The CDR3 here is CASSQDTSGRDEQFF. The CDR3, as DNA: TGTGCCAGCAGCCAAGATACCAGCGGGAGGGATGAGCAGTTCTTC. V and J are TRBV4-2 and TRBJ2-1; TRBD2 matches 10 bases. CDR3 size: 15 residues. After removal of 0 bases from V and 8 bases from J, the junction contained 4 bases not matched to a gene. Germline lookup yields CDR1 LGHNA and CDR2 YNFKEQ.

This clonotype was counted a few times. V usage is TRBV12-3 or TRBV12-4 and J usage is TRBJ1-5; D is unresolved. Between the trimmed V and J ends, which lost 3 bases and 0 bases, there was a span of 6 bases. This CDR3 is 14 amino acids long. As DNA, the CDR3 is TGTGCCAGCAGTTTGTCAGGTAGCAATCAGCCCCAGCATTTT. Residues: CASSLSGSNQPQHF.

As regards this clonotype: An end of the junction does not agree with germline; a read error may underlie this. This chain connects TRBV5-6 to TRBJ2-5, with TRBD1 matching over 10 bases. CDR3 size: 16 residues. The germline gives CDR1 SGHDT, CDR2 YYEEEE. CDR3 sequence (DNA): TGTGTCAGCAGCACGGTGGGGTGGACAGGGGGAGAGACCCAGTACTTC. As protein: CVSSTVGWTGGETQYF.

This clonotype was observed a handful of times. The rearrangement joins TRBV20-1 to TRBJ2-7; the match to TRBD2 covers 7 bases. The CDR3 is made up of 12 amino acids. Germline CDR1 is DFQATT and CDR2 is SNEGSKA (reference sequence). V was clipped by 3 bases and J by 2 bases; unmatched bases: 1. For the CDR3, the DNA is TGCAGTGCTAGCAGCGGGACCTACGAGCAGTACTTC. As protein: CSASSGTYEQYF.

V is TRBV10-3 and J is TRBJ2-5; D tentatively reads TRBD1 or TRBD2 (5 bases each). This CDR3 spans 15 amino acids. Germline values: CDR1 ENHRY, CDR2 SYGVKD. V was pared by 3 bases and J by 1 base, with 12 bases between. This CDR3 is CAISDLGRSQETQYF. In DNA, the CDR3 is TGTGCCATCAGTGACTTGGGACGGAGCCAAGAGACCCAGTACTTC.

V gene TRBV7-8 combines with J gene TRBJ2-1; the match to TRBD2 covers 15 bases. The J call may be faulty, since TRBJ2-7 better matches the DNA end. This CDR3 spans 18 amino acids. Germline V gene lookup returns CDR1 SGHVS and CDR2 FQNEAQ. This CDR3 reads CASSFGLAGGPIYNEQYF. DNA of the CDR3: TGTGCCAGCAGCTTTGGACTAGCGGGAGGGCCCATATACAATGAGCAGTACTTC.

V gene TRBV20-1 combines with J gene TRBJ2-7, with unresolved D. V lost 1 base to trimming and J lost 1 base, with 11 bases between them. This CDR3 has 14 residues. Germline V gene sequence: CDR1 DFQATT, CDR2 SNEGSKA (reference sequence). This chain's CDR3 is CSARGLPNSYEQYF. CDR3 coding DNA: TGCAGTGCTAGAGGGCTACCTAATTCCTACGAGCAGTACTTC.

With respect to this clonotype: Sequence at one end of the junction differs from germline and may be a read error. V is TRBV13 and J is TRBJ1-5, with 7 bases identical to TRBD1. The CDR3 is 19 residues long. In germline, CDR1 is PRHDT, CDR2 FYEKMQ (reference sequence). For the CDR3, the DNA is TGTGCCAGCAGCTTAGCAGGGGGTCGTGATCTTAATGGCAAGCAGCCCCAGCATTTT. Its translation: CASSLAGGRDLNGKQPQHF.